A single sample is the source of the 17 T cell receptor beta chains below, sequenced in a study of CD8+CD57+ T cells in acquired aplastic anemia. Genomic DNA served as template for TCR beta VDJ and CDR3 profiling. TCRdb recomputed calls from the reads with MiXCR, one row per CDR3 protein. The sample consists of under 200,000 distinct CDR3 sequences, 55% to 75% of them appearing once. Material: sorted CD4+, CD8+, or CD8+CD57+ T cells (not recorded which) from PBMCs. The origin of the receptors is a human donor in good health.

CDR3 sequence: CASRAGTSGRNEQFF. CDR3 in DNA: TGTGCCAGCAGAGCCGGGACTAGCGGGAGGAATGAGCAGTTCTTC. This chain links TRBV2 with TRBJ2-1, with TRBD2 identical over 15 bases. V lost 6 bases and J lost 7; bases outside the gene matches: 4. Germline V gene sequence: CDR1 SNHLY, CDR2 FYNNEI. The CDR3 covers 15 residues.

The genes are TRBV20-1 and TRBJ1-1; unclear D gene. This CDR3 spans 10 amino acids. V lost 3 bases to trimming and J lost 8 bases, with 7 bases between them. Germline lookup yields CDR1 DFQATT and CDR2 SNEGSKA (reference sequence). The CDR3 loop is CSASRLEAFF. The CDR3 bases are TGCAGTGCTAGTCGACTAGAAGCTTTCTTT.

This rearrangement joins TRBV27 to TRBJ2-7; 8 positions agree with TRBD1. The V segment lost 6 bases and the J segment 4 bases; nucleotides outside the gene matches: 11. Germline V gives CDR1 MNHEY, CDR2 SMNVEV (reference sequence). The CDR3 is made up of 15 amino acids. The CDR3 spells CASSTYRGWEYEQYF. The CDR3 DNA reads TGTGCCAGCAGCACGTACAGGGGGTGGGAGTACGAGCAGTACTTC.

This clonotype was found many times. DNA for the CDR3: TGCGCCAGCAGTCCCCCTAGCGATCAAGAGACCCAGTACTTC. Translation: CASSPPSDQETQYF. V usage is TRBV5-1 and J usage is TRBJ2-5, with D possibly being TRBD2 (6 bases). This CDR3 is 14 amino acids long. The V end lost 5 bases, the J end lost 2 bases, and 13 bases lay between the germline ends. Germline V gene data show CDR1 as SGHRS and CDR2 as YFSETQ. The variable domain in full, with the rest retrieved from reference TRBV5-1 and TRBJ2-5, is KAGVTQTPRYLIKTRGQQVTLSCSPISGHRSVSWYQQTPGQGLQFLFEYFSETQRNKGNFPGRFSGRQFSNSRSEMNVSTLELGDSALYLCASSPPSDQETQYFGPGTRLLVL.

This clonotype was picked up many times. The chain joins TRBV15 to TRBJ2-5; no reliable D call. V was cut by 4 bases and J by 2 bases, with 14 bases left in between. The CDR3 consists of 15 residues. Germline CDR1 reads LNHNV; CDR2 reads YYDKDF (reference sequence). CDR3 amino acids: CATSTSSRVQETQYF. Here the CDR3 DNA reads TGTGCCACCAGCACCTCATCCCGGGTTCAAGAGACCCAGTACTTC.

This clonotype occurred many times. This chain connects TRBV29-1 to TRBJ2-7, with D perhaps TRBD1 (6 bases). The CDR3 runs to 12 residues. Trimming took off 4 bases at V and 5 bases at J, with 12 bases between the two ends. Germline lookup yields CDR1 SQVTM and CDR2 ANQGSEA. In DNA, the CDR3 is TGCAGCGTTGGAAGCAGGGACAACGAGCAGTACTTC. Translating gives CSVGSRDNEQYF.

A word on this clonotype: Without the conserved terminal phenylalanine or tryptophan, this CDR3 likely stems from a read error. The CDR3 DNA follows: TGTGCCAGCAGCGACTCAGAGACAGGTACGCAGTATCTT. It codes for CASSDSETGTQYL. The chain couples TRBV6-4 to TRBJ2-3, with D possibly matching TRBD1 (6 bases). This CDR3 is built from 13 residues. Germline V gives CDR1 MRHNA, CDR2 SNTAGT.

This clonotype was recorded at least ten times. This chain links TRBV7-9 with TRBJ1-1; D remains ambiguous. CDR1 is SEHNR and CDR2 is FQNEAQ in the germline V gene (reference sequence). The CDR3 loop spans 13 amino acids. V shed 5 bases and J shed 8 bases, with 15 bases lying between them. CDR3 nucleotide sequence: TGTGCCAGCAGCGGGTACAAAACGGACGAAGCTTTCTTT. This sequence encodes CASSGYKTDEAFF.

V gene TRBV7-2 combines with J gene TRBJ2-5; the D gene is possibly TRBD1 (5 bases). The germline V gene encodes CDR1 SGHTA and CDR2 FQGNSA. The CDR3 length is 14 residues. V was clipped by 8 bases and J by 2 bases, with 15 bases between them. Here the CDR3 reads CASGEGALQETQYF. For the CDR3, the DNA is TGTGCCAGCGGCGAAGGGGCTCTGCAAGAGACCCAGTACTTC.

This chain uses TRBV7-3 with TRBJ2-3; possibly TRBD2 for D (7 bases). V gave up 4 bases and J gave up 4 bases, with 18 bases separating them. Germline-derived CDR1 and CDR2 are SGHTA and FQGTGA. The CDR3 consists of 16 residues. CDR3 region: CASSSLGGHGADTQYF. In DNA, the CDR3 is TGTGCCAGCAGCTCGTTGGGGGGGCACGGGGCAGATACGCAGTATTTT. The full variable domain, completed using reference TRBV7-3 and TRBJ2-3, is GAGVSQTPSNKVTEKGKYVELRCDPISGHTALYWYRQSLGQGPEFLIYFQGTGAADDSGLPNDRFFAVRPEGSVSTLKIQRTERGDSAVYLCASSSLGGHGADTQYFGPGTRLTVL.

This clonotype turned up a few times. The gene calls are TRBV20-1 and TRBJ1-6; D is unresolved. The CDR3 covers 13 residues. Germline assignment: CDR1 DFQATT and CDR2 SNEGSKA (reference sequence). Trimming took off 0 bases at V and 15 bases at J, with 15 bases between the two ends. CDR3 amino acids: CSARDLPETLLHF. CDR3 nucleotide sequence: TGCAGTGCTAGAGATCTACCCGAAACTCTCCTCCACTTT.

J is TRBJ1-1 and V is TRBV5-4; no reliable D call. CDR1 SGHNT and CDR2 YYREEE come from the germline V gene (reference sequence). The CDR3 extends over 13 amino acids. The V end lost 2 bases, the J end lost 5 bases, and 10 bases lay between the germline ends. CDR3 residues: CASSFQGRTEAFF. In DNA form, the CDR3 reads TGTGCCAGCAGCTTCCAAGGGAGGACTGAAGCTTTCTTT.

The chain employs TRBV10-3 and TRBJ2-6, with D perhaps TRBD1 or TRBD2 (5 bases each). Trimming stripped 4 bases from V and 1 base from J, with 17 bases between. There are 18 residues in the CDR3. Germline V gene sequence: CDR1 ENHRY, CDR2 SYGVKD. As DNA, the CDR3 is TGTGCCATCAGTGTAGGTCAGGGTAGGACTTCTGGGGCCAACGTCCTGACTTTC. This sequence encodes CAISVGQGRTSGANVLTF.

This clonotype was found once. The gene calls are TRBV10-3 and TRBJ2-2; 7 nucleotides match TRBD1. V shed 7 bases, J shed 5 bases, and the junction held 1 base outside the gene matches. Germline CDR1 is ENHRY and CDR2 is SYGVKD. CDR3 size: 12 residues. The CDR3 loop reads CAIMGQTGELFF. CDR3 coding DNA: TGTGCCATCATGGGACAGACCGGGGAGCTGTTTTTT.

This clonotype showed up just once. One junction end disagrees with the germline gene, perhaps due to a read error. The chain carries TRBV7-9 and TRBJ2-1, with D possibly called TRBD1 or TRBD2 (6 bases each). The CDR3 length is 13 residues. CDR1 and CDR2 from the germline V gene are SEHNR and FQNEAQ (reference sequence). Written as DNA, the CDR3 is TGCGCCAGCAGCCAAGAAGGGGGGAATGAGCAGTTCTTC. It yields the protein CASSQEGGNEQFF.

Concerning this clonotype itself: Without the conserved terminal phenylalanine or tryptophan, this CDR3 likely stems from a read error. The J gene is TRBJ2-1, the V gene TRBV9; 12 nucleotides agree with TRBD2. Looked up from germline, CDR1 is SGDLS and CDR2 is YYNGEE. This CDR3 contains 14 residues. Trimming cost V 3 bases and J 8 bases; bases outside gene matches: 3. The CDR3 nucleotides read TGTGCCAGCAGCGGGACTAGCGGGAAAGATGAGCAGTTCCTC. This gives the protein CASSGTSGKDEQFL.

DNA for the CDR3: TGTGCCAGCAGTGAATCCGGGACAACTAATGAAAAACTGTTTTTT. Its protein is CASSESGTTNEKLFF. The chain has TRBV25-1 and TRBJ1-4; D not certain. Trimming pared 1 base from V and 0 bases from J, leaving 6 bases between. This CDR3 comprises 15 residues. Per the germline V gene, CDR1 is MGHDK and CDR2 is SYGVNS.